The next 24 T cell receptor beta chains were all read from a single sample in a study of patients and donors after allogeneic stem cell transplantation. One entry per CDR3 protein results from TCRdb running MiXCR on the RT-PCR reads. Of about 410,000 distinct CDR3 sequences in the sample, around 15% were seen once. Specimen: blood, either unsorted or a sorted T cell fraction (not recorded which). These receptor sequences come from a human donor who was either an allogeneic HSCT recipient or a stem cell or donor lymphocyte infusion donor (not recorded which). It is not recorded whose cells these are; they may come from a transplant donor.

The chain links TRBV7-9 to TRBJ2-5; the D gene could be TRBD1 or TRBD2 (6 bases each). CDR3 size: 15 residues. Trimming took 5 bases from V and 5 from J, leaving 18 bases between them. CDR1 is SEHNR, CDR2 FQNEAQ, per germline (reference sequence). The CDR3 nucleotides read TGTGCCAGCAGCCTACGTGAGGGGGGTTTGGAGACCCAGTACTTC. This gives the protein CASSLREGGLETQYF.

This clonotype was found a few times. V usage is TRBV28 and J usage is TRBJ1-1; 7 nucleotides agree with TRBD1. V gave up 6 bases and J gave up 4 bases; unmatched junction bases: 8. Germline loops: CDR1 MDHEN, CDR2 SYDVKM. The length of the CDR3 is 14 residues. The CDR3 is CASSSTGARTEAFF. The CDR3 DNA is TGTGCCAGCAGCTCCACAGGGGCTCGCACTGAAGCTTTCTTT.

This clonotype was observed at least ten times. V is TRBV5-1 and J is TRBJ2-7; a possible D gene is TRBD1 (5 bases). Germline CDR1 reads SGHRS; CDR2 reads YFSETQ. The CDR3 loop spans 14 amino acids. With 6 bases removed from V and 0 bases from J, the gap between germline ends came to 13 bases. The CDR3, as DNA: TGCGCCAGCACCCGTTGGGGCAGCTCCTACGAGCAGTACTTC. As protein: CASTRWGSSYEQYF.

This clonotype appeared a few times. This rearrangement joins TRBV29-1 to TRBJ1-1; TRBD1 matches 7 bases. The germline CDR1 and CDR2 sequences are SQVTM and ANQGSEA. The CDR3 runs 15 residues. With 5 bases clipped from V and 3 bases from J, the junction kept 12 bases outside the gene matches. The CDR3: CSVRGQLRGYTEAFF. In DNA form, the CDR3 reads TGCAGCGTTAGGGGACAGCTCAGAGGGTACACTGAAGCTTTCTTT.

This clonotype was found a few times. The V gene is TRBV19, the J gene TRBJ2-4; no firm D call. V dropped 5 bases and J dropped 2 bases, with 13 bases sitting between them. CDR3 length: 15 amino acids. Germline values: CDR1 LNHDA, CDR2 SQIVND (reference sequence). CDR3 in DNA: TGTGCCAGTAGTCCATCGTCCTTCTCCAAAAACATTCAGTACTTC. Protein sequence: CASSPSSFSKNIQYF. Together with reference TRBV19 and TRBJ2-4, the CDR3 gives the full variable domain: DGGITQSPKYLFRKEGQNVTLSCEQNLNHDAMYWYRQDPGQGLRLIYYSQIVNDFQKGDIAEGYSVSREKKESFPLTVTSAQKNPTAFYLCASSPSSFSKNIQYFGAGTRLSVL.

The rearrangement links TRBV14 to TRBJ2-2; D unresolved. CDR1 SGHDN and CDR2 FVKESK come from the germline V gene. With 0 bases removed from V and 6 bases from J, the gap between germline ends came to 23 bases. The CDR3 sequence is 19 residues long. The CDR3: CASSQDVLGMGLRPGELFF. CDR3 DNA: TGTGCCAGCAGCCAAGACGTTTTAGGGATGGGTTTGCGGCCCGGGGAGCTGTTTTTT.

This clonotype turned up a few times. CDR3 DNA sequence: TGTGCCAGCAGCTTACGGGGGCAGAGCTCCTATAATTCACCCCTCCACTTT. As protein: CASSLRGQSSYNSPLHF. The rearrangement uses TRBV7-6 and TRBJ1-6; a possible D gene is TRBD1 (6 bases). Deletions cut 2 bases from V and 0 bases from J, with 11 bases between. CDR3 length equals 17 residues. Germline CDR1 is SGHVS and CDR2 is FNYEAQ.

This clonotype showed up just a few times. V and J are TRBV20-1 and TRBJ1-5; no firm D call. Germline CDR1 reads DFQATT; CDR2 reads SNEGSKA (reference sequence). This CDR3 contains 12 residues. V lost 2 bases and J 0 bases, leaving 2 bases between the germline ends. This CDR3 is CSARISNQPQHF. In DNA, the CDR3 is TGCAGTGCTAGAATTAGCAATCAGCCCCAGCATTTT.

The chain uses TRBV2 and TRBJ2-6; D not resolved. The CDR3 runs 14 residues. Trimming removed 3 bases from V and 7 bases from J, with 10 bases in between. Germline CDR1 is SNHLY and CDR2 is FYNNEI. The CDR3 DNA reads TGTGCCAGCAGTGATAGGTCTGTCGCCAACGTCCTGACTTTC. It is translated as CASSDRSVANVLTF.

The chain is built from TRBV7-6 and TRBJ2-3; no clear D. This CDR3 has 16 residues. Trimming removed 0 bases at V and 0 bases at J, with 10 bases between. From germline, CDR1 is SGHVS and CDR2 FNYEAQ. In DNA form, the CDR3 reads TGTGCCAGCAGCTTAGCGGGCCTAGGTAGCACAGATACGCAGTATTTT. Translated: CASSLAGLGSTDTQYF.

The J gene is TRBJ2-1, the V gene TRBV12-3 or TRBV12-4; no definite D call. The CDR3 runs to 16 residues. With 2 bases removed from V and 10 bases from J, the gap between germline ends came to 21 bases. The CDR3 spells CASSLSRQNRFREQFF. CDR3 coding DNA: TGTGCCAGCAGTTTATCCCGGCAGAACAGATTCCGAGAGCAGTTCTTC.

The table lists this clonotype with many counts. This chain connects TRBV4-3 to TRBJ2-5; weak D call: TRBD1 (5 bases). Germline V gene sequence: CDR1 LGHNA, CDR2 YSLEER. Trimming stripped 1 base from V and 4 bases from J, with 7 bases between. CDR3 size: 13 residues. The DNA for the CDR3 is TGCGCCAGCAGCCAAGGCAGGGTAGAGACCCAGTACTTC. It translates to CASSQGRVETQYF.

The table lists this clonotype with a few counts. V is TRBV11-2 and J is TRBJ2-1; D not certain. The V gene lost 3 bases and the J gene lost 6 bases, with 18 bases spanning the gap. This CDR3 region has 16 residues. Germline values: CDR1 SGHAT, CDR2 FQNNGV. The CDR3 sequence: CASSLGSSARINEQFF. As DNA, the CDR3 is TGTGCCAGCAGCTTGGGCTCCTCGGCCCGGATCAATGAGCAGTTCTTC.

The CDR3 region is CASSLQGATTEAFF. The DNA for the CDR3 is TGTGCCAGCAGCTTACAGGGGGCGACCACTGAAGCTTTCTTT. The V and J genes are TRBV11-2 and TRBJ1-1; 8 bases align to TRBD1. V trimming: 2 bases; J trimming: 4 bases; junction bases outside the gene matches: 3. The CDR3 spans 14 residues. Germline-derived CDR1 and CDR2 are SGHAT and FQNNGV.

This clonotype was recorded a few times. V usage is TRBV3-1 and J usage is TRBJ2-1; no firm D call. The CDR3 is 13 amino acids. From germline, CDR1 is LGHDT and CDR2 YNNKEL (reference sequence). V gave up 1 base and J gave up 2 bases, with 3 bases separating them. This CDR3 reads CASSQGTYNEQFF. Here the CDR3 DNA reads TGTGCCAGCAGCCAAGGGACCTACAATGAGCAGTTCTTC.

This clonotype has only one observation. The V call is TRBV27, the J call TRBJ2-1; possible D gene TRBD1, 5 bases. Between the trimmed V and J ends, which lost 6 bases and 3 bases, there was a span of 18 bases. The CDR3 contains 16 residues. Looked up from germline, CDR1 is MNHEY and CDR2 is SMNVEV (reference sequence). CDR3 amino acids: CASRAFTGLYYNEQFF. CDR3 in DNA: TGTGCCAGCAGAGCCTTTACAGGTCTCTACTACAATGAGCAGTTCTTC.

The chain links TRBV7-2 to TRBJ2-3; no reliable D call. V gave up 2 bases and J gave up 2 bases, with 14 bases separating them. CDR3 length: 16 amino acids. CDR1 and CDR2 from the germline V gene are SGHTA and FQGNSA. The CDR3 here is CASSLLGRPITDTQYF. In DNA, the CDR3 is TGTGCCAGCAGCTTACTCGGCAGGCCAATCACAGATACGCAGTATTTT.

The table lists this clonotype with a few counts. The chain joins TRBV20-1 to TRBJ2-1; TRBD2 might be the D (5 bases). This CDR3 spans 14 amino acids. Trimming removed 6 bases from V and 6 bases from J, with 18 bases in between. CDR1 is DFQATT, CDR2 SNEGSKA, per germline (reference sequence). CDR3 in amino acids: CSAQAPGSFNEQFF. CDR3 DNA: TGCAGTGCCCAGGCTCCGGGGTCATTCAATGAGCAGTTCTTC.

This clonotype was seen only a few times. The chain combines TRBV5-1 with TRBJ2-3; D perhaps matches TRBD2 (6 bases). Trimming pared 4 bases from V and 3 bases from J, leaving 18 bases between. Germline CDR1 reads SGHRS; CDR2 reads YFSETQ. The CDR3 runs 16 residues. The CDR3 here is CASSTGGRGTTDTQYF. The CDR3 coding sequence is TGCGCCAGCAGCACTGGGGGTCGGGGGACTACAGATACGCAGTATTTT.

This rearrangement joins TRBV27 to TRBJ2-1; TRBD2 aligns across 14 bases. Trimming cost V 0 bases and J 0 bases; bases outside gene matches: 1. The CDR3 covers 18 residues. The germline V gene encodes CDR1 MNHEY and CDR2 SMNVEV (reference sequence). The CDR3 reads CASSLSGTSGGSYNEQFF. The CDR3 DNA is TGTGCCAGCAGTTTATCGGGGACTAGCGGGGGCTCCTACAATGAGCAGTTCTTC.

This clonotype was detected only a few times. This chain joins TRBV5-1 and TRBJ2-1, with a possible D match to TRBD1 (5 bases). V dropped 2 bases and J dropped 4 bases, with 16 bases sitting between them. CDR1 is SGHRS and CDR2 is YFSETQ in the germline V gene. This CDR3 region has 16 residues. This chain's CDR3 is CASSFGAGQYYNEQFF. The CDR3 DNA sequence: TGCGCCAGCAGCTTTGGGGCAGGTCAGTATTACAATGAGCAGTTCTTC.

This chain links TRBV4-1 with TRBJ2-7; D not certain. This CDR3 has 15 amino acids. V was pared by 1 base and J by 1 base, with 11 bases between. Germline CDR1 reads MGHRA; CDR2 reads YSYEKL. Here the CDR3 reads CASSQGFLGSYEQYF. The CDR3 bases are TGCGCCAGCAGCCAAGGATTCCTCGGGTCCTACGAGCAGTACTTC.

Details on this clonotype: Germline is not matched at one junction end, which may reflect a read error. The CDR3 DNA sequence: TGTGCCAGCAGCCAAGATGCAGGAGACTTC. Translating gives CASSQDAGDF. This chain uses TRBV3-1 with TRBJ2-7; no firm D call. The V gene's germline CDR1 is LGHDT and CDR2 YNNKEL (reference sequence). The CDR3 has 10 amino acids.

This clonotype has a handful of counts. The V and J genes are TRBV12-3 or TRBV12-4 and TRBJ2-5; D perhaps matches TRBD2 (6 bases). The CDR3 covers 18 residues. V was clipped by 6 bases and J by 1 base, with 24 bases between them. CDR3 amino acids: CASSLAVNGGGTQETQYF. The CDR3, as DNA: TGTGCCAGCAGCCTTGCCGTTAACGGGGGTGGAACCCAAGAGACCCAGTACTTC.